A single sample is the source of the 18 T cell receptor beta chains below, sequenced in a study of control samples from healthy donors and cancer patients. TCRdb keeps only in-frame clones here, not all; method: immunoSEQ multiplex PCR. The sample yields some 120,000 clones, roughly 92% seen once. The material sequenced was PBMCs. The receptors here all came from an elderly man with head and neck cancer.

DNA for the CDR3: TGTGCCAGCTCAGCAGCACGCCCGCCCGGCGGGGAGCTGTTTTTT. Protein sequence: CASSAARPPGGELFF. The chain uses TRBV18 and TRBJ2-2; D remains ambiguous. V shed 5 bases and J shed 7 bases, with 17 bases lying between them. Germline values: CDR1 KGHSH, CDR2 LQKENI. CDR3 size: 15 residues.

This clone was observed once. J is TRBJ2-5 and V is TRBV24-1, with TRBD2 identical over 7 bases. J gave up 5 bases and V 3 bases, and 8 bases lay outside the gene matches. The CDR3 is made up of 15 amino acids. The germline gives CDR1 KGHDR, CDR2 SFDVKD. The CDR3 loop is CATSDPQGEGETQYF. The CDR3 DNA follows: TGTGCCACCAGTGATCCCCAAGGGGAGGGGGAGACCCAGTACTTC.

The V call is TRBV5-1, the J call TRBJ2-7; D might be TRBD1 or TRBD2, each matching 5 bases. This CDR3 is built from 17 residues. V was cut by 2 bases and J by 2 bases, with 20 bases left in between. Germline-derived CDR1 and CDR2 are SGHRS and YFSETQ. CDR3 loop: CASSLRFSGTETYEQYF. In DNA, the CDR3 is TGCGCCAGCAGCTTACGGTTCTCCGGGACGGAGACCTACGAGCAGTACTTC.

The chain employs TRBV6-6 and TRBJ2-1; TRBD1 matches at 8 bases. Germline CDR1 and CDR2: MNHNY and SVGAGI (reference sequence). Germline trimming cut 5 bases from V and 6 bases from J; bases unmatched to any gene: 3. This CDR3 is 13 amino acids long. In DNA form, the CDR3 reads TGTGCCAGCAGTCCCACAGGGGGCAATGAGCAGTTCTTC. This sequence encodes CASSPTGGNEQFF.

The chain recombines TRBV20-1 with TRBJ2-1; D gene ambiguous. Germline V gives CDR1 DFQATT, CDR2 SNEGSKA (reference sequence). The V and J ends lost 3 bases and 0 bases respectively, with 9 bases between them. The CDR3 extends over 14 amino acids. The CDR3 here is CSASEQSSYNEQFF. CDR3 bases: TGCAGTGCTAGTGAGCAGAGCTCCTACAATGAGCAGTTCTTC.

CDR3 coding DNA: TGCAGCGTTGAAGTTGGCGACCTTACCGGGGAGCTGTTTTTT. The encoded protein is CSVEVGDLTGELFF. The chain recombines TRBV29-1 with TRBJ2-2; D uncertain. V dropped 1 base and J dropped 5 bases, with 11 bases sitting between them. The CDR3 is 14 amino acids. In germline, CDR1 is SQVTM, CDR2 ANQGSEA.

The chain uses TRBV5-1 and TRBJ1-1; D gene unclear. With 0 bases removed from V and 3 bases from J, the gap between germline ends came to 6 bases. Looked up from germline, CDR1 is SGHRS and CDR2 is YFSETQ. The CDR3 contains 13 residues. In DNA form, the CDR3 reads TGCGCCAGCAGCTTGGGCGGGGACACTGAAGCTTTCTTT. Its protein is CASSLGGDTEAFF.

The chain recombines TRBV29-1 with TRBJ2-3; TRBD1 matches at 11 bases. The CDR3 consists of 16 residues. Trimming at V came to 6 bases and at J to 2 bases, leaving 10 bases not matched to a gene. Germline CDR1 SQVTM, CDR2 ANQGSEA. The CDR3 protein is CSVLGWDRGITDTQYF. In DNA form, the CDR3 reads TGCAGCGTCCTTGGCTGGGACAGGGGGATCACAGATACGCAGTATTTT.

Concerning this clone itself: Other DNA sequences from this sample encode an identical CDR3 as well. This chain connects TRBV5-1 to TRBJ2-6; D perhaps matches TRBD1 (6 bases). Germline CDR1 SGHRS, CDR2 YFSETQ. The ends were cut back, 0 bases at V and 0 bases at J, with 16 bases in the middle. The CDR3 loop spans 19 amino acids. In nucleotides, the CDR3 is TGCGCCAGCAGCTTGGGGGGGCTGGCGGTGAGCTCTGGGGCCAACGTCCTGACTTTC. It specifies CASSLGGLAVSSGANVLTF.

This chain links TRBV11-3 with TRBJ1-3, with 9 bases lining up with TRBD1. The V gene end was trimmed by 5 bases and the J gene end by 6 bases; junction bases not matched to a gene: 11. Germline V gene data show CDR1 as SGHNT and CDR2 as YENEEA. The CDR3 runs to 16 residues. Here the CDR3 reads CASSTYRDRALNTIYF. In DNA form, the CDR3 reads TGTGCCAGCAGCACCTACCGGGACAGGGCCCTAAACACCATATATTTT.

The J gene is TRBJ2-7, the V gene TRBV7-9; D might be TRBD1 or TRBD2, each matching 5 bases. Trimming shortened V by 5 bases and J by 2 bases, and 16 bases separated the two germline ends. This CDR3 has 15 amino acids. The V gene's germline CDR1 is SEHNR and CDR2 FQNEAQ (reference sequence). DNA for the CDR3: TGTGCCAGCAGCACCCCCGGTCGGGGACCCTACGAGCAGTACTTC. Translation gives CASSTPGRGPYEQYF.

This sequence joins TRBV11-3 and TRBJ2-7, with 7 bases matching TRBD2. V gave up 1 base and J gave up 3 bases; unmatched junction bases: 3. CDR1 SGHNT and CDR2 YENEEA come from the germline V gene. The CDR3 loop spans 14 amino acids. CDR3 residues: CASSLGAGSYEQYF. The CDR3 nucleotides read TGTGCCAGCAGCTTAGGAGCGGGGAGCTACGAGCAGTACTTC.

J is TRBJ1-4 and V is TRBV10-3; maybe TRBD1 (5 bases). The CDR3 is 13 amino acids. Trimming took off 6 bases at V and 5 bases at J, with 10 bases between the two ends. Germline CDR1 ENHRY, CDR2 SYGVKD. CDR3: CAIRTVANEKLFF. As DNA, the CDR3 is TGTGCCATCAGGACAGTTGCCAATGAAAAACTGTTTTTT.

The chain joins TRBV11-2 to TRBJ2-7; TRBD1 is a possible D gene (6 bases). CDR1 is SGHAT and CDR2 is FQNNGV in the germline V gene. The CDR3 runs 15 residues. V shed 1 base and J shed 3 bases, with 13 bases lying between them. For the CDR3, the DNA is TGTGCCAGCAGCTTAGGGGGGCTTGAGGGCTACGAGCAGTACTTC. This translates into CASSLGGLEGYEQYF.

This chain links TRBV20-1 with TRBJ2-7; D is undetermined. The germline CDR1 and CDR2 sequences are DFQATT and SNEGSKA (reference sequence). There are 11 residues in the CDR3. Trimming took off 6 bases at V and 2 bases at J, with 8 bases between the two ends. CDR3 DNA sequence: TGCAGTGCCCTGGCCCCCTACGAGCAGTACTTC. As protein: CSALAPYEQYF.

V gene TRBV3-1 (or the pseudogene TRBV3-2) combines with J gene TRBJ1-1; no clear D gene. The CDR3 has 13 amino acids. Trimming cost V 4 bases and J 3 bases, with 9 bases left between them. Germline V gives CDR1 LGHDT, CDR2 YNNKEL (reference sequence). CDR3 nucleotide sequence: TGTGCCAGCAGCCTAGTAGGGTACACTGAAGCTTTCTTT. This sequence encodes CASSLVGYTEAFF.

This clone was counted a single time. The rearrangement uses TRBV29-1 and TRBJ2-3; TRBD2 is a possible D gene (6 bases). Germline assignment: CDR1 SQVTM and CDR2 ANQGSEA. V dropped 3 bases and J dropped 1 base, with 11 bases sitting between them. The CDR3 runs 14 residues. The DNA of the CDR3 is TGCAGCGTTGAGCGGGACTTACGCACAGATACGCAGTATTTT. Its translation is CSVERDLRTDTQYF.

This clone was picked up one time. The chain is built from TRBV5-1 and TRBJ2-2; TRBD2 matches at 13 bases. Losses at the gene ends were 4 bases for V and 5 bases for J; bases not matched to a gene: 2. CDR1 SGHRS and CDR2 YFSETQ come from the germline V gene. The CDR3 spans 15 residues. The DNA for the CDR3 is TGCGCCAGCAGCCAGACTAGCGGGGGGACCGGGGAGCTGTTTTTT. Encoded protein: CASSQTSGGTGELFF.